One sample yielded the 19 T cell receptor beta chains listed below, sequenced in a study of T cells in Graves' hyperthyroidism and ophthalmopathy. There were TCR beta CDR3 regions amplified from RNA transcripts. Initially, a first-round RT-PCR of the TCR CDR3 employed the HTBI primer set. MiXCR was run by TCRdb on the multiplex PCR reads, yielding one entry per CDR3 protein. The sample lists about 690,000 distinct CDR3 sequences; around a sixth were seen once. The sequenced sample consisted of blood. Every receptor here comes from a man aged 45-65 years with Graves' hyperthyroidism.

The rearrangement links TRBV19 to TRBJ1-5; D is possibly TRBD1 (5 bases). Germline V gene lookup returns CDR1 LNHDA and CDR2 SQIVND (reference sequence). CDR3 size: 20 residues. Trimming removed 3 bases from V and 0 bases from J, with 24 bases in between. The CDR3 region has the DNA TGTGCCAGTAGTATGTGGCCCTCCATGCCCCGACAGAGTAGCAATCAGCCCCAGCATTTT. Translated: CASSMWPSMPRQSSNQPQHF. Full variable domain (outside the CDR3, taken from reference TRBV19 and TRBJ1-5): DGGITQSPKYLFRKEGQNVTLSCEQNLNHDAMYWYRQDPGQGLRLIYYSQIVNDFQKGDIAEGYSVSREKKESFPLTVTSAQKNPTAFYLCASSMWPSMPRQSSNQPQHFGDGTRLSIL.

This clonotype was seen many times. The gene calls are TRBV20-1 and TRBJ2-7; 10 bases map to TRBD2. CDR3 length: 13 residues. The V segment lost 6 bases and the J segment 2 bases; nucleotides outside the gene matches: 4. Germline V CDR1 and CDR2: DFQATT, SNEGSKA (reference sequence). The chain's CDR3 is CSAWTSGPYEQYF. CDR3 bases: TGCAGTGCCTGGACTAGCGGCCCCTACGAGCAGTACTTC.

In its sample, this clonotype was seen many times. The rearrangement joins TRBV2 to TRBJ2-7, with D perhaps TRBD1 (6 bases). From germline, CDR1 is SNHLY and CDR2 FYNNEI. This CDR3 contains 14 residues. The ends were cut back, 7 bases at V and 0 bases at J, with 13 bases in the middle. CDR3: CASTPGRGSYEQYF. CDR3 sequence (DNA): TGTGCCAGCACCCCAGGCAGGGGCTCCTACGAGCAGTACTTC.

This clonotype has a single count. V is TRBV28 and J is TRBJ1-6, with D perhaps TRBD1 (5 bases). Per the germline V gene, CDR1 is MDHEN and CDR2 is SYDVKM. The CDR3 is 13 residues long. Trimming stripped 3 bases from V and 7 bases from J, with 7 bases between. CDR3 loop: CASSLWGNSPLHF. The DNA for the CDR3 is TGTGCCAGCAGTTTGTGGGGGAATTCACCCCTCCACTTT. Drawing the rest from reference TRBV28 and TRBJ1-6, the complete variable domain is DVKVTQSSRYLVKRTGEKVFLECVQDMDHENMFWYRQDPGLGLRLIYFSYDVKMKEKGDIPEGYSVSREKKERFSLILESASTNQTSMYLCASSLWGNSPLHFGNGTRLTVT.

This clonotype was counted many times. Here the CDR3 reads CASSWDRFYEQYF. CDR3 in DNA: TGTGCCAGCAGTTGGGACAGATTCTACGAGCAGTACTTC. The rearrangement uses TRBV2 and TRBJ2-7, with TRBD1 identical over 7 bases. The CDR3 has 13 amino acids. The trim removed 5 bases at V and 3 bases at J, leaving 4 bases unmatched. Germline CDR1 is SNHLY and CDR2 is FYNNEI.

This clonotype was detected many times. The genes are TRBV2 and TRBJ2-1; 11 bases map to TRBD2. Looked up from germline, CDR1 is SNHLY and CDR2 is FYNNEI. V lost 7 bases, J lost 0 bases, and 2 bases stayed unmatched. The CDR3 sequence is 15 residues long. CDR3 nucleotides: TGTGCCAGCACTACTAGCGGGAGCTCCTACAATGAGCAGTTCTTC. This codes for CASTTSGSSYNEQFF.

This clonotype has at least ten counts. The chain has TRBV11-3 and TRBJ2-5; D is uncertain. The germline gives CDR1 SGHNT, CDR2 YENEEA. The V end was cut by 4 bases, the J end by 3 bases, with 9 bases between. CDR3 length: 13 amino acids. CDR3 amino acids: CASSSAQEETQYF. Here the CDR3 DNA reads TGTGCCAGCAGCTCGGCGCAGGAAGAGACCCAGTACTTC.

This clonotype has at least ten counts. V gene TRBV10-2 combines with J gene TRBJ1-1, with 8 bases that match TRBD1. The CDR3 sequence is 13 residues long. Trimming at V came to 7 bases and at J to 10 bases, leaving 11 bases not matched to a gene. Per the germline V gene, CDR1 is WSHSY and CDR2 is SAAADI. This CDR3 reads CASTERQGSRAFF. DNA of the CDR3: TGCGCCAGCACCGAACGACAGGGGAGCAGAGCTTTCTTT.

V is TRBV10-3 and J is TRBJ2-4; no definite D call. V lost 2 bases and J lost 6, with 8 bases in between. Germline CDR1 and CDR2: ENHRY and SYGVKD. This CDR3 contains 13 residues. As DNA, the CDR3 is TGTGCCATCAGTGAGGAGGTTTTAAACATTCAGTACTTC. This encodes CAISEEVLNIQYF.

This clonotype occurred many times. This rearrangement joins TRBV28 to TRBJ2-1; D gene ambiguous. Trimming took off 7 bases at V and 4 bases at J, with 14 bases between the two ends. CDR1 is MDHEN, CDR2 SYDVKM, per germline. The CDR3 contains 14 residues. The CDR3, as DNA: TGTGCCAGCACCACTGGAGATGTTTACAATGAGCAGTTCTTC. The encoded protein is CASTTGDVYNEQFF.

There are a few counts of this clonotype. The CDR3 coding sequence is TGTGCCAGCAGCCCAAGGCAACTAGCGGAGACGAGCTCCTACAATGAGCAGTTCTTC. Translation: CASSPRQLAETSSYNEQFF. The J gene is TRBJ2-1, the V gene TRBV9; 8 bases agree with TRBD2. The germline gives CDR1 SGDLS, CDR2 YYNGEE. The CDR3 totals 19 residues. The junction had 15 bases not matched to a gene; V was cut back by 4 bases and J by 0 bases.

The chain is built from TRBV6-1 and TRBJ2-1; 9 bases are shared with TRBD2. This CDR3 is 19 amino acids long. Germline loops: CDR1 MNHNS, CDR2 SASEGT. The V and J ends lost 2 bases and 9 bases, in that order; junction bases with no gene match: 20. Here the CDR3 reads CASSERPGGRAGGPSEQFF. The CDR3 bases are TGTGCCAGCAGTGAAAGGCCAGGGGGTCGCGCGGGAGGGCCTAGTGAGCAGTTCTTC.

This clonotype was seen many times. V usage is TRBV7-2 and J usage is TRBJ2-1; D is possibly TRBD2 (5 bases). CDR3 length: 13 residues. Germline V lookup: CDR1 SGHTA, CDR2 FQGNSA. The V end lost 3 bases, the J end lost 5 bases, and 8 bases lay between the germline ends. CDR3 amino acids: CASSFYSDNEQFF. CDR3 bases: TGTGCCAGCAGCTTTTATAGCGACAATGAGCAGTTCTTC. The full variable domain, in which reference TRBV7-2 and TRBJ2-1 provide the parts outside the CDR3, is GAGVSQSPSNKVTEKGKDVELRCDPISGHTALYWYRQSLGQGLEFLIYFQGNSAPDKSGLPSDRFSAERTGGSVSTLTIQRTQQEDSAVYLCASSFYSDNEQFFGPGTRLTVL.

This clonotype came up a few times. CDR3 DNA: TGCAGCGTTGGGGGGACTAGCTCCGGTTACGAGCAGTACTTC. It encodes CSVGGTSSGYEQYF. The rearrangement uses TRBV29-1 and TRBJ2-7; TRBD2 agrees at 9 bases. Germline V CDR1 and CDR2: SQVTM, ANQGSEA. CDR3 length: 14 residues. V was pared by 4 bases and J by 4 bases, with 8 bases of the junction left unmatched.

The rearrangement uses TRBV7-2 and TRBJ2-7; 9 nucleotides line up with TRBD2. The CDR3 extends over 16 amino acids. The V gene's germline CDR1 is SGHTA and CDR2 FQGNSA. V lost 4 bases to trimming and J lost 0 bases; unmatched junction nucleotides: 7. The CDR3 DNA reads as TGTGCCAGCAGCTCAGAGCTAGCGGGGTTCTCCTACGAGCAGTACTTC. Its translation: CASSSELAGFSYEQYF.

This clonotype was seen at least ten times. The chain employs TRBV29-1 and TRBJ1-1; perhaps TRBD1 as D (5 bases). Between the trimmed V and J ends, which lost 6 bases and 1 base, there was a span of 24 bases. The CDR3 length is 17 residues. CDR1 and CDR2 (germline): SQVTM, ANQGSEA. This chain's CDR3 is CSVKPPGRLLRNTEAFF. DNA for the CDR3: TGCAGCGTGAAACCACCGGGACGGCTCTTACGGAACACTGAAGCTTTCTTT.

This clonotype was detected ten times or more. DNA of the CDR3: TGTGCCAGCAGCCCCAATGTCGACAATGAGCAGTTCTTC. It yields the protein CASSPNVDNEQFF. This chain links TRBV7-6 with TRBJ2-1; no definite D call. Per the germline V gene, CDR1 is SGHVS and CDR2 is FNYEAQ. The CDR3 totals 13 residues. V was shortened by 5 bases and J by 5 bases, with 10 bases between the two germline ends.

There are a few counts of this clonotype. The chain is built from TRBV6-2 or TRBV6-3 and TRBJ1-1, with a possible D match to TRBD1 (5 bases). Trimming pared 5 bases from V and 1 base from J, leaving 17 bases between. The CDR3 has 16 amino acids. CDR1 and CDR2 from the germline V gene are MNHEY and SVGEGT. The CDR3 DNA follows: TGTGCCAGCAGTCGTGGACTCCAGGGTGCGAACACTGAAGCTTTCTTT. This codes for CASSRGLQGANTEAFF.

The rearrangement links TRBV5-8 to TRBJ1-2, with TRBD1 matching 7 bases. V shed 7 bases, J shed 1 base, and the junction held 7 bases outside the gene matches. The CDR3 totals 14 residues. Germline CDR1 is SGHTS and CDR2 is YDEGEE. The CDR3 region is CASVPTGFNYGYTF. DNA for the CDR3: TGTGCCAGCGTCCCGACAGGGTTTAACTATGGCTACACCTTC. Supplemented by reference TRBV5-8 and TRBJ1-2, the full variable domain reads EAGVTQSPTHLIKTRGQQATLRCSPISGHTSVYWYQQALGLGLQFLLWYDEGEERNRGNFPPRFSGRQFPNYSSELNVNALELEDSALYLCASVPTGFNYGYTFGSGTRLTVV.